Listed below are T cell receptor beta chains from one sample, sequenced in a study of identical twins. TCRdb itself ran the 5' RACE reads through MiXCR, one entry per CDR3 protein. This sample has 500,000 or so distinct CDR3 sequences, with about 13% found just once. These same data were also listed under a study on yellow fever vaccine responses in identical twins.

Sequences were obtained from CD4+ T cells sorted from blood. These receptors all stem from a woman between 18 and 30 years old in good health. Each CDR3 is given with its conserved first and last residue. The D gene is left open where the match is weak. The size field is filled for only some rows; it gives once, few, many or a size class.

TRBJ2-7 | TRBV9 | few | - | TGTGCCAGCAGCGGGCAGACTCGCGAGCAGTACTTC | CASSGQTREQYF
TRBJ2-3 | TRBV28 | - | TRBD2 | TGTGCCAGCAGTTCCGCCGCCCAGACTAGCGGGGGGACGGATACGCAGTATTTT | CASSSAAQTSGGTDTQYF
TRBJ2-1 | TRBV10-3 | few | - | TGTGCCATCAGTGAGTCTGGCGGTGCCACAAAGTGGCAGTTCTTC | CAISESGGATKWQFF
TRBJ1-5 | TRBV7-3 | few | TRBD1 | TGTGCCAGCAGCTTAGAGGACAGGGGGCAAAGCAATCAGCCCCAGCATTTT | CASSLEDRGQSNQPQHF
TRBJ2-2 | TRBV12-3/TRBV12-4 | many | TRBD2 | TGTGCCAGCAGTTCCTCTGGGACTAGTCATGCCGGGGAGCTGTTTTTT | CASSSSGTSHAGELFF
TRBJ2-2 | TRBV7-2 | - | TRBD2 | TGTGCCAGCAGCTCGTCCGGGACTACCCACACCGGGGAGCTGTTTTTT | CASSSSGTTHTGELFF
TRBJ2-7 | TRBV6-5 | - | - | TGTGCCAGCAGTTACTCGATTGGGGTTTACGAGCAGTACTTC | CASSYSIGVYEQYF
TRBJ2-7 | TRBV3-1 | - | - | TGTGCCAGCAGCCAAGAGATCCACAAGAACTACGAGCAGTACTTC | CASSQEIHKNYEQYF
TRBJ1-4 | TRBV6-6 | - | - | TGTGCCAGCAGTTCCCCAATGGAAAAACTGTTTTTT | CASSSPMEKLFF
TRBJ2-3 | TRBV12-3/TRBV12-4 | few | - | TGTGCCAGCAGTCCTGACAGGCAGACAGATACGCAGTATTTT | CASSPDRQTDTQYF
TRBJ2-7 | TRBV3-1 | few | - | TGTGCCAGCAGCCCCGCCGGACAGTCCTACGAGCAGTACTTC | CASSPAGQSYEQYF
TRBJ1-1 | TRBV4-1 | - | - | TGCGCCAGCAGCCAAGTATCATCGAACACTGAAGCTTTCTTT | CASSQVSSNTEAFF
TRBJ2-2 | TRBV30 | - | - | TGTGCCTGGACTGGCACCGGGGAGCTGTTTTTT | CAWTGTGELFF
TRBJ2-1 | TRBV5-5 | many | TRBD2 | TGTGCCAGCAGCTTGTTAGCGGGAGAATTGTACAATGAGCAGTTCTTC | CASSLLAGELYNEQFF
TRBJ2-1 | TRBV5-1 | many | - | TGCGCCAGCAGTGGGGGCCCGGGGTCAGTAGGGAATGAGCAGTTCTTC | CASSGGPGSVGNEQFF
TRBJ2-7 | TRBV7-2 | few | TRBD2 | TGTGCCAGCAGCTTAGTTGCGGGAGGCCTCGAGCAGTACTTC | CASSLVAGGLEQYF
TRBJ2-3 | TRBV6-1 | many | - | TGTGCCAGCAGGGCCGGGATCGGGGCAGATACGCAGTATTTT | CASRAGIGADTQYF